A single sample gave rise to the 26 T cell receptor beta chains below, sequenced in a study of a mutant IDH1 vaccine in newly diagnosed glioma (dated by TCRdb to the early 2020s). The library was generated by the immunoSEQ multiplex PCR assay. TCRdb re-hosts the immuneACCESS table, in-frame sequences only. Its copies lack some clones; in the studies checked, an unresolved V gene accounts for under half of them, and the cause for the rest is not known. The sample includes some 49,000 clones, with 76% observed a single time. The ten biggest clones cover around 4.7% of the sample. The time point label of this sample denotes: week 47, end of study. Each vaccine dose, consisting of 300 ug of a 20-mer mutant IDH1 peptide in Montanide, was administered subcutaneously with topical imiquimod. Their antigen targets remain unknown. Sequenced material: PBMCs, taken from a glioma patient whose treatment included an IDH1 peptide vaccine. The origin of the receptors is a woman between 40 and 50 years old with glioma. Some clones in this sample may be carry-over from other donors' samples.

The chain uses TRBV4-1 and TRBJ2-7; 12 bases align to TRBD2. V was pared by 6 bases and J by 4 bases, with 7 bases of the junction left unmatched. This CDR3 has 15 amino acids. Germline loops: CDR1 MGHRA, CDR2 YSYEKL. The CDR3 here is CASRNRLAGDYEQYF. The CDR3 DNA sequence: TGCGCCAGCAGAAACCGACTAGCGGGGGATTACGAGCAGTACTTC.

This clone showed up just a few times. The chain links TRBV29-1 to TRBJ1-2, with 9 bases identical to TRBD1. Trimming at V came to 6 bases and at J to 6 bases, leaving 11 bases not matched to a gene. The germline V gene has CDR1 SQVTM and CDR2 ANQGSEA. The CDR3 is 14 amino acids. The CDR3 region has the DNA TGCAGCGTCGTGCCGGGACAGGGTAGGAATGGCTACACCTTC. It codes for CSVVPGQGRNGYTF.

The chain couples TRBV27 to TRBJ1-2, with TRBD1 matching over 7 bases. Germline assignment: CDR1 MNHEY and CDR2 SMNVEV (reference sequence). The CDR3 spans 15 residues. The V gene end was trimmed by 5 bases and the J gene end by 7 bases; junction bases not matched to a gene: 13. CDR3 residues: CASSTLQGRYAGYTF. CDR3 bases: TGTGCCAGCAGTACCCTACAGGGGAGGTATGCTGGCTACACCTTC.

The rearrangement links TRBV7-2 to TRBJ2-5, with D possibly TRBD2 on 6 matching bases. Germline V gives CDR1 SGHTA, CDR2 FQGNSA. The CDR3 is made up of 13 amino acids. V lost 5 bases and J 7 bases, leaving 14 bases between the germline ends. The CDR3 bases are TGTGCCAGCAGCCCCAACCACGGGAGGACCCAGTACTTC. It specifies CASSPNHGRTQYF.

The chain recombines TRBV27 with TRBJ1-2; 7 positions match TRBD1. There are 13 residues in the CDR3. CDR1 and CDR2 (germline): MNHEY, SMNVEV (reference sequence). V trimming: 6 bases; J trimming: 1 base; junction bases outside the gene matches: 2. The CDR3 nucleotides are TGTGCCAGCAGGGGACAGAATAACTATGGCTACACCTTC. Protein sequence: CASRGQNNYGYTF.

The chain links TRBV11-2 to TRBJ2-7; D perhaps matches TRBD2 (7 bases). Trimming pared 7 bases from V and 5 bases from J, leaving 18 bases between. Germline lookup yields CDR1 SGHAT and CDR2 FQNNGV. The CDR3 has 14 amino acids. CDR3 coding DNA: TGTGCCAGCAATGCAAGGACGGGGGGCCACGAGCAGTACTTC. Translated, it gives CASNARTGGHEQYF.

This clone was picked up a small number of times. V and J are TRBV15 and TRBJ1-2; 7 positions match TRBD1. V lost 2 bases to trimming and J lost 4 bases; unmatched junction nucleotides: 4. The CDR3 sequence is 14 residues long. In germline, CDR1 is LNHNV, CDR2 YYDKDF (reference sequence). The CDR3 DNA sequence: TGTGCCACCAGCAGAAGGGACAGAATCTATGGCTACACCTTC. It yields the protein CATSRRDRIYGYTF.

The chain has TRBV2 and TRBJ1-4; D unresolved. Germline CDR1 reads SNHLY; CDR2 reads FYNNEI. The CDR3 is 12 amino acids. V dropped 4 bases and J dropped 5 bases, with 5 bases sitting between them. The CDR3 spells CASSVLNEKLFF. CDR3 nucleotides: TGTGCCAGCAGTGTATTAAATGAAAAACTGTTTTTT. Full variable domain (remainder filled in from reference TRBV2 and TRBJ1-4): EPEVTQTPSHQVTQMGQEVILRCVPISNHLYFYWYRQILGQKVEFLVSFYNNEISEKSEIFDDQFSVERPDGSNFTLKIRSTKLEDSAMYFCASSVLNEKLFFGSGTQLSVL.

The chain employs TRBV7-9 and TRBJ1-4; 10 bases match TRBD1. V lost 5 bases to trimming and J lost 8 bases; unmatched junction nucleotides: 11. CDR1 and CDR2 from the germline V gene are SEHNR and FQNEAQ (reference sequence). This CDR3 comprises 16 residues. The CDR3 here is CASSEPGTGDGEKLFF. CDR3 in DNA: TGTGCCAGCAGCGAGCCAGGGACAGGGGATGGGGAAAAACTGTTTTTT.

The V gene is TRBV19, the J gene TRBJ1-2, with D possibly matching TRBD1 (5 bases). CDR1 is LNHDA and CDR2 is SQIVND in the germline V gene (reference sequence). This CDR3 region has 14 residues. Trimming removed 4 bases from V and 10 bases from J, with 19 bases in between. CDR3 coding DNA: TGTGCCAGTAGTAGAGGGGCAGAGCCTCGAGTCTACACCTTC. Protein sequence: CASSRGAEPRVYTF.

CDR3 nucleotide sequence: TGTGCCAGCAGTTTTGACAGGGTCAAGATGAACACTGAAGCTTTCTTT. This translates into CASSFDRVKMNTEAFF. The chain couples TRBV28 to TRBJ1-1, with TRBD1 matching over 7 bases. In germline, CDR1 is MDHEN, CDR2 SYDVKM. The CDR3 length is 16 residues. Trimming took 3 bases from V and 0 from J; bases not matched to a gene: 7.

V gene TRBV7-8 combines with J gene TRBJ2-7; maybe TRBD2 (7 bases). The CDR3 consists of 15 residues. With 0 bases removed from V and 8 bases from J, the gap between germline ends came to 17 bases. Germline V gene sequence: CDR1 SGHVS, CDR2 FQNEAQ. The CDR3 loop is CASSLAGGGPYKQYF. CDR3 DNA: TGTGCCAGCAGCTTAGCGGGCGGGGGCCCATACAAGCAGTACTTC. Based on the CDR3 plus reference TRBV7-8 and TRBJ2-7, the full variable domain is GAGVSQSPRYKVAKRGQDVALRCDPISGHVSLFWYQQALGQGPEFLTYFQNEAQLDKSGLPSDRFFAERPEGSVSTLKIQRTQQEDSAVYLCASSLAGGGPYKQYFGPGTRLTVT.

This clone was seen only a few times. The chain couples TRBV18 to TRBJ1-1; D unclear. Germline assignment: CDR1 KGHSH and CDR2 LQKENI. The CDR3 consists of 15 residues. V lost 0 bases to trimming and J lost 2 bases, with 10 bases between them. CDR3 sequence: CASSPPLGSNTEAFF. The CDR3 region has the DNA TGTGCCAGCTCACCACCGCTGGGCTCCAACACTGAAGCTTTCTTT.

Remarks on this clone: A read error may explain this, as a much larger clone is one base away. This chain joins TRBV11-3 and TRBJ1-1; possibly TRBD1 for D (6 bases). The CDR3 has 14 amino acids. Trimming cost V 5 bases and J 1 base, with 11 bases left between them. Per germline, CDR1 SGHNT and CDR2 YENEEA. DNA of the CDR3: TGTGCCAGCAGCCCCCGGGACACGAACACTGAAGCTTTCTTT. Its translation is CASSPRDTNTEAFF. The full variable domain, in which reference TRBV11-3 and TRBJ1-1 provide the parts outside the CDR3, is EAGVVQSPRYKIIEKKQPVAFWCNPISGHNTLYWYLQNLGQGPELLIRYENEEAVDDSQLPKDRFSAERLKGVDSTLKIQPAELGDSAVYLCASSPRDTNTEAFFGQGTRLTVV.

The chain recombines TRBV7-8 with TRBJ1-2; D is undetermined. Trimming stripped 4 bases from V and 1 base from J, with 4 bases between. The germline V gene encodes CDR1 SGHVS and CDR2 FQNEAQ. This CDR3 is 12 amino acids long. The chain's CDR3 is CASSSSNYGYTF. In nucleotides, the CDR3 is TGTGCCAGCAGCTCCAGTAACTATGGCTACACCTTC.

This chain connects TRBV7-9 to TRBJ1-1; 8 bases fit TRBD1. Looked up from germline, CDR1 is SEHNR and CDR2 is FQNEAQ (reference sequence). The CDR3 extends over 16 amino acids. After removal of 2 bases from V and 10 bases from J, the junction contained 15 bases not matched to a gene. As DNA, the CDR3 is TGTGCCAGCAGCTTAAAGGGGATGCGGCGGGGACAGGCAGCTTTCTTT. This codes for CASSLKGMRRGQAAFF.

This rearrangement joins TRBV5-1 to TRBJ2-7; a weak D match, TRBD1 (6 bases). V lost 1 base, J lost 5 bases, and 10 bases lay in between. Germline V gene data show CDR1 as SGHRS and CDR2 as YFSETQ. The length of the CDR3 is 13 residues. CDR3 DNA: TGCGCCAGCAGCTTGAAGGGGGTGGACGAGCAGTACTTC. Residues: CASSLKGVDEQYF.

This chain joins TRBV10-3 and TRBJ2-5; no reliable D call. The length of the CDR3 is 11 residues. The germline V and J ends were trimmed by 8 bases and 5 bases, with 9 bases remaining between them. Germline assignment: CDR1 ENHRY and CDR2 SYGVKD. The CDR3 bases are TGTGCCATCGGACCCGGGGAGACCCAGTACTTC. As protein: CAIGPGETQYF.

The V call is TRBV6-1, the J call TRBJ2-1; the match to TRBD2 covers 7 bases. CDR3 length: 15 residues. Trimming took 1 base from V and 2 from J; bases not matched to a gene: 2. Germline V lookup: CDR1 MNHNS, CDR2 SASEGT. CDR3 nucleotides: TGTGCCAGCAGTGAAGGGCTAGCGGCCTACAATGAGCAGTTCTTC. It codes for CASSEGLAAYNEQFF.

V gene TRBV6-5 combines with J gene TRBJ2-1, with unresolved D. The CDR3 consists of 15 residues. V was trimmed by 5 bases and J by 0 bases, leaving 11 bases between them. Germline-derived CDR1 and CDR2 are MNHEY and SVGAGI. In DNA, the CDR3 is TGTGCCAGCAGTCCAGACCGGAGCTCCTACAATGAGCAGTTCTTC. It is translated as CASSPDRSSYNEQFF.

V usage is TRBV10-3 and J usage is TRBJ1-2; weak D call: TRBD1 (5 bases). The CDR3 sequence is 15 residues long. V lost 4 bases and J 4 bases, leaving 16 bases between the germline ends. Looked up from germline, CDR1 is ENHRY and CDR2 is SYGVKD. The CDR3 sequence is CAISVSDSSSYGYTF. The CDR3 nucleotides are TGTGCCATCAGTGTTAGTGACAGTAGTAGCTATGGCTACACCTTC.

This chain connects TRBV4-1 to TRBJ1-5, with D possibly TRBD1 on 6 matching bases. Germline CDR1 is MGHRA and CDR2 is YSYEKL. V was shortened by 0 bases and J by 7 bases, with 13 bases between the two germline ends. The CDR3 length is 15 residues. CDR3 DNA: TGCGCCAGCAGCCAAGAAGGGTCAGGGGCACAGCCCCAGCATTTT. Amino acid sequence: CASSQEGSGAQPQHF.

The chain has TRBV30 and TRBJ2-7, with D perhaps TRBD1 or TRBD2 (6 bases each). The germline V and J ends were trimmed by 5 bases and 3 bases, with 14 bases remaining between them. Germline values: CDR1 GTSNPN, CDR2 SVGIG (reference sequence). The CDR3 is made up of 13 amino acids. CDR3: CAWGGQSHYEQYF. CDR3 in DNA: TGTGCCTGGGGGGGGCAGTCTCACTACGAGCAGTACTTC.

The chain uses TRBV18 and TRBJ1-6; 7 bases align to TRBD1. The CDR3 is made up of 15 amino acids. V lost 0 bases and J lost 13; bases outside the gene matches: 9. Looked up from germline, CDR1 is KGHSH and CDR2 is LQKENI. The CDR3 is CASSPPIADRPPLHF. The DNA for the CDR3 is TGTGCCAGCTCACCACCAATCGCGGACAGGCCTCCCCTCCACTTT.

The V call is TRBV7-9, the J call TRBJ2-2; possibly TRBD2 for D (6 bases). Trimming stripped 6 bases from V and 0 bases from J, with 17 bases between. This CDR3 has 17 amino acids. The germline V gene has CDR1 SEHNR and CDR2 FQNEAQ (reference sequence). CDR3 protein: CASSPPPGRSNTGELFF. In DNA form, the CDR3 reads TGTGCCAGCAGTCCCCCCCCAGGGAGGTCGAACACCGGGGAGCTGTTTTTT. Filled out from reference TRBV7-9 and TRBJ2-2, the complete variable domain reads DTGVSQNPRHKITKRGQNVTFRCDPISEHNRLYWYRQTLGQGPEFLTYFQNEAQLEKSRLLSDRFSAERPKGSFSTLEIQRTEQGDSAMYLCASSPPPGRSNTGELFFGEGSRLTVL.

The V gene is TRBV7-2, the J gene TRBJ2-2; 9 bases match TRBD2. The V and J ends lost 1 base and 5 bases, in that order; junction bases with no gene match: 11. CDR3 size: 18 residues. Germline V gene sequence: CDR1 SGHTA, CDR2 FQGNSA. CDR3 sequence reads: CASSLVGSGGFKTGELFF. The DNA of the CDR3 is TGTGCCAGCAGCTTAGTCGGGAGCGGGGGGTTTAAAACCGGGGAGCTGTTTTTT.